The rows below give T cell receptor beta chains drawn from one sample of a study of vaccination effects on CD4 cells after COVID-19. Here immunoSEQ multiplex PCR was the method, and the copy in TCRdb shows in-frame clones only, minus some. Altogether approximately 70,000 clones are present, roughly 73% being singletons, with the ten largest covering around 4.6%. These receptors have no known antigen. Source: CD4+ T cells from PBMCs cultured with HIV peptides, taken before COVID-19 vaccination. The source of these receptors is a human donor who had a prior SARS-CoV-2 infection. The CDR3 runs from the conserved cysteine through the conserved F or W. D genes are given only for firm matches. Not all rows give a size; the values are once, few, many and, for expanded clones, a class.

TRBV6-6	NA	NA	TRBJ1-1	CASSQSGNTEAFF	TGTGCCAGCAGTCAATCCGGGAACACTGAAGCTTTCTTT
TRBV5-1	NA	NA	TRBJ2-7	CASSFLQAGYEQYF	TGCGCCAGCAGCTTTTTACAGGCGGGTTACGAGCAGTACTTC
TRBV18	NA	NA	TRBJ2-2	CASSPLRQTITGELFF	TGTGCCAGCTCACCCCTGAGGCAGACGATTACCGGGGAGCTGTTTTTT
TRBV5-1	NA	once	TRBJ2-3	CASSRLDRTDTQYF	TGCGCCAGCAGCCGACTAGATCGAACAGATACGCAGTATTTT
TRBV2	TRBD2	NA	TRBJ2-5	CASSRGVGETQYF	TGTGCCAGCAGTCGGGGGGTTGGAGAGACCCAGTACTTC
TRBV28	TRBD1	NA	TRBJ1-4	CASSLRTGMIVGEKLFF	TGTGCCAGCAGTTTAAGGACAGGGATGATCGTGGGCGAAAAACTGTTTTTT
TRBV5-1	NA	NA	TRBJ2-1	CASSLVPGMGNEQFF	TGCGCCAGCAGCTTGGTGCCAGGGATGGGCAATGAGCAGTTCTTC
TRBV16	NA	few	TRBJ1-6	CASSPRWGINSPLHF	TGTGCCAGCAGCCCACGTTGGGGCATCAATTCACCCCTCCACTTT
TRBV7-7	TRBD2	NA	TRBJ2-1	CASSSTSGSNEQFF	TGTGCTAGCAGCTCGACTAGCGGGAGTAATGAGCAGTTCTTC
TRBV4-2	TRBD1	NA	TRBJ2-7	CASSRREGATRDTYEQYF	TGTGCCAGCAGCCGGCGTGAGGGGGCAACAAGGGACACCTACGAGCAGTACTTC
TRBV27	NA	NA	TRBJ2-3	CASSPPVRTTTDTQYF	TGTGCCAGCAGCCCCCCCGTCAGGACCACCACAGATACGCAGTATTTT
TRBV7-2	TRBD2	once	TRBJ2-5	CASSATQRGGSGPQYF	TGTGCCAGCAGCGCAACTCAGCGGGGGGGGTCAGGTCCCCAGTACTTC
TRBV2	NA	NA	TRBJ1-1	CASSGDNYMNTEAFF	TGTGCCAGCAGTGGGGACAATTACATGAACACTGAAGCTTTCTTT
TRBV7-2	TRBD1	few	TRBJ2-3	CASSSRPRGPLTDTQYF	TGTGCCAGCAGCTCCCGCCCCAGGGGGCCCTTGACAGATACGCAGTATTTT
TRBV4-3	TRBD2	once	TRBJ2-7	CASSQYFPSIAGGYEQYF	TGCGCCAGCAGCCAATATTTCCCGTCCATAGCGGGGGGCTACGAGCAGTACTTC
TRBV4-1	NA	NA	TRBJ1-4	CASSRARGGEKLFF	TGCGCCAGCAGCCGTGCAAGGGGCGGTGAAAAACTGTTTTTT
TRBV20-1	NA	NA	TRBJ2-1	CSASGSNEQFF	TGCAGTGCTAGCGGGAGCAATGAGCAGTTCTTC
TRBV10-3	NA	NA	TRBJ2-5	CAMSRGSGETQYF	TGTGCCATGTCGAGGGGGTCGGGGGAGACCCAGTACTTC
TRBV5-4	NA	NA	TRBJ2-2	CASSLALREGVSGELFF	TGTGCCAGCAGCTTGGCCTTAAGGGAAGGGGTATCCGGGGAGCTGTTTTTT
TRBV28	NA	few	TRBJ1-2	CASSTSGQGIPYGYTF	TGTGCCAGCAGTACCTCCGGGCAGGGGATCCCCTATGGCTACACCTTC
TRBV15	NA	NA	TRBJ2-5	CATSRGLTGETQYF	TGTGCCACCAGCAGAGGCCTGACAGGAGAGACCCAGTACTTC
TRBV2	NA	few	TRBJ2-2	CASSVYYTGELFF	TGTGCAAGCAGCGTCTATTACACCGGGGAGCTGTTTTTT
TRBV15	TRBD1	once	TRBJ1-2	CATSRDRDSDGYTF	TGTGCCACCAGCAGGGACAGGGACAGCGATGGCTACACCTTC
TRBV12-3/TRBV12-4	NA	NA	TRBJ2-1	CASSLAVGNEQFF	TGTGCCAGCAGTTTAGCGGTTGGCAATGAGCAGTTCTTC
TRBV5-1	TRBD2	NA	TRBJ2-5	CASSTTLAGGPETQYF	TGCGCCAGCAGCACAACCCTAGCGGGGGGGCCCGAGACCCAGTACTTC
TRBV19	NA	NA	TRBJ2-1	CASSRMGFTGNEQFF	TGTGCCAGTAGTAGAATGGGGTTTACCGGAAATGAGCAGTTCTTC
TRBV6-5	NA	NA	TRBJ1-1	CASSYSSGWTEAFF	TGTGCCAGCAGTTACTCGTCGGGGTGGACTGAAGCTTTCTTT
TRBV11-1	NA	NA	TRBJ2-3	CASSLEGTSTDTQYF	TGTGCCAGCAGCTTGGAGGGGACTAGCACAGATACGCAGTATTTT
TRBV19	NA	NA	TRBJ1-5	CASIGGWNQPQHF	TGTGCCAGTATCGGGGGTTGGAATCAGCCCCAGCATTTT
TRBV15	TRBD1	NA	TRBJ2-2	CATSQDRESGELFF	TGTGCCACCAGTCAAGACAGGGAGTCCGGGGAGCTGTTTTTT